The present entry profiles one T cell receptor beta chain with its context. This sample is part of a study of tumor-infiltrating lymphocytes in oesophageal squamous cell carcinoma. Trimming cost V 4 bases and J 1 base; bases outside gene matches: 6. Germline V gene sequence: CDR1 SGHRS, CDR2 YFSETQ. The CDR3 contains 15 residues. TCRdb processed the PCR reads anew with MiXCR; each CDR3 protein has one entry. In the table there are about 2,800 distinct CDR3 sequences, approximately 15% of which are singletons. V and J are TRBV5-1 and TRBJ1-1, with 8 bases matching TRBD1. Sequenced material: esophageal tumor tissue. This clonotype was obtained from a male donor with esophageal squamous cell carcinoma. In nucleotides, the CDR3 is TGCGCCAGCAGCCGGACAGGGCCTGCGAACACTGAAGCTTTCTTT. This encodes CASSRTGPANTEAFF.